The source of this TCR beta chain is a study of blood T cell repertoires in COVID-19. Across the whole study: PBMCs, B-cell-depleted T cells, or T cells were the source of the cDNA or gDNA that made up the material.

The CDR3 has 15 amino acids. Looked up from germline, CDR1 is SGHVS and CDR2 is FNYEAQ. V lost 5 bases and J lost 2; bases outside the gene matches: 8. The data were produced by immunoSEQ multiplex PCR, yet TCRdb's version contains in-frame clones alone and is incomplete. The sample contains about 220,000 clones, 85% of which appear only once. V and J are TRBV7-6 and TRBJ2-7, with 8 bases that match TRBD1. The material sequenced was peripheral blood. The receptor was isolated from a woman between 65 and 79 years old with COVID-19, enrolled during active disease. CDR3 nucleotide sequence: TGTGCCAGCAGCCGGACGACAGGGGCCCCCTACGAGCAGTACTTC. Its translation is CASSRTTGAPYEQYF.